This TCR beta chain was identified during a study of blood T cells in healthy people across ages. The second PCR ran about 6 to 12 cycles with a sample-barcoded 5' primer and J-beta primers. A single record per CDR3 protein comes from TCRdb applying MiXCR to the 5' RACE reads. The data show around 1.5 million distinct CDR3 sequences, roughly 59% seen once. CDR3 size: 16 residues. From germline, CDR1 is SNHLY and CDR2 FYNNEI. On this clonotype: No antigen is known for it.

Broader study findings: While age rose, TCR beta diversity per million T cells dropped in a roughly linear way.

Healthy Russian Caucasian donors spanned ages roughly 6 to 90 years. The TCR comes from a man between 18 and 29 years old in good health. The chain carries TRBV2 and TRBJ2-5; D possibly corresponds to TRBD1 (6 bases). The DNA end favors TRBJ2-7, so the J call may be wrong. The sequencing sample was made of blood. CDR3 sequence reads: CASLGALRDTTYEQYF. CDR3 nucleotides: TGTGCCAGCCTGGGAGCACTCCGGGACACAACCTACGAGCAGTACTTC.